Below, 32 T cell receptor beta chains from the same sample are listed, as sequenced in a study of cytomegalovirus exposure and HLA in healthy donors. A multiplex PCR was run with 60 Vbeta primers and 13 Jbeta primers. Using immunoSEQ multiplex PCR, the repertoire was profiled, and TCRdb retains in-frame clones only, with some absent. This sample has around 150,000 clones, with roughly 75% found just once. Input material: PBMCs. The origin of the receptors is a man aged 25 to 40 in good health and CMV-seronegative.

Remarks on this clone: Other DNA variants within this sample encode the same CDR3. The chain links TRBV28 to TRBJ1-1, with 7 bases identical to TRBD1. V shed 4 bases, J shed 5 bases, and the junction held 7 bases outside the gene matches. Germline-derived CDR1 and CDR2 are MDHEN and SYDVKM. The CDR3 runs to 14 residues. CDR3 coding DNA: TGTGCCAGCAGTTCCTACAGGGGACGGACTGAAGCTTTCTTT. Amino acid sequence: CASSSYRGRTEAFF.

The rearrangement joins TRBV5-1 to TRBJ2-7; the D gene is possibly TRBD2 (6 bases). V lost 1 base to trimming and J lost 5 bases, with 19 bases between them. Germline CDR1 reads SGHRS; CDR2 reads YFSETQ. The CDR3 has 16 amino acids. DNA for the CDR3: TGCGCCAGCAGCTTGTTGGGCGGGGAGGTCGCGGACGAGCAGTACTTC. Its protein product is CASSLLGGEVADEQYF.

CDR3 DNA sequence: TGTGCCAGCAGTGATGACAGGGGGCGAACGGGGGAGCAGTACTTC. This codes for CASSDDRGRTGEQYF. The rearrangement uses TRBV2 and TRBJ2-7, with 10 bases aligning to TRBD1. Germline V gives CDR1 SNHLY, CDR2 FYNNEI. The CDR3 consists of 15 residues. V lost 3 bases to trimming and J lost 7 bases; unmatched junction nucleotides: 9.

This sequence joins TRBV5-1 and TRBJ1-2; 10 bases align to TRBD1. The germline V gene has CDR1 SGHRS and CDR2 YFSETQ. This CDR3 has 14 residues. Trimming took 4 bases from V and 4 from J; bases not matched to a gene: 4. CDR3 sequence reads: CASSIRDRGYGYTF. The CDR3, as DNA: TGCGCCAGCAGCATCCGGGACAGGGGCTATGGCTACACCTTC.

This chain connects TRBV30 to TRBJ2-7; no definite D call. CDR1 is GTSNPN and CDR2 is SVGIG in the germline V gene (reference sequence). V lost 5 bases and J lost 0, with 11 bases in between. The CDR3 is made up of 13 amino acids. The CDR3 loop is CAWAKDNSYEQYF. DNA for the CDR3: TGTGCCTGGGCCAAAGACAACTCCTACGAGCAGTACTTC.

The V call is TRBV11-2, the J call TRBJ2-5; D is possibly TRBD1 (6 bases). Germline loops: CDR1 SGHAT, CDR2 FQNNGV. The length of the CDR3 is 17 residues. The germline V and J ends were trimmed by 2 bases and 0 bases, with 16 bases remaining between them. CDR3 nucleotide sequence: TGTGCCAGCAGCTTATACCCCGGGACATATAACCAAGAGACCCAGTACTTC. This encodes CASSLYPGTYNQETQYF.

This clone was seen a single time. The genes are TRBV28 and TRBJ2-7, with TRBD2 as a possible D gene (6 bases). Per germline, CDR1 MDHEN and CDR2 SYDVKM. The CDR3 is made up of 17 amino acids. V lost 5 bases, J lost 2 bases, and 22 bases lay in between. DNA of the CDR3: TGTGCCAGCAGTACAACCATTGATAGCGGACCGACCTACGAGCAGTACTTC. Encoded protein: CASSTTIDSGPTYEQYF.

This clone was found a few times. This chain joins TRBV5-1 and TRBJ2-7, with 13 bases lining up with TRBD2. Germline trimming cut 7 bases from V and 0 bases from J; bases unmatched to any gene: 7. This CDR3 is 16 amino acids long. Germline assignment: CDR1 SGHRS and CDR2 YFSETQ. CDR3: CASGGLAGERSYEQYF. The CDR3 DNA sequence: TGCGCCAGCGGCGGACTAGCGGGAGAGCGCTCCTACGAGCAGTACTTC.

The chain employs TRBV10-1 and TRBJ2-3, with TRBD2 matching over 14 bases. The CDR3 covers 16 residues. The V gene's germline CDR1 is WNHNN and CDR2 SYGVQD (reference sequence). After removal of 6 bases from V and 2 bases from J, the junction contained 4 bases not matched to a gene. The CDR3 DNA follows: TGCGCCAGCAGCCCGACTAGCGGGAGGGCCACAGATACGCAGTATTTT. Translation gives CASSPTSGRATDTQYF.

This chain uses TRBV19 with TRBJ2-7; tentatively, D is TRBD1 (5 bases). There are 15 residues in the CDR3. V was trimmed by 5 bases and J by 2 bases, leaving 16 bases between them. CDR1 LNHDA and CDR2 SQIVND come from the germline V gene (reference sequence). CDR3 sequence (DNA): TGTGCCAGTAGTGTTTCCGACAGTGCTACCTACGAGCAGTACTTC. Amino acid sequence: CASSVSDSATYEQYF. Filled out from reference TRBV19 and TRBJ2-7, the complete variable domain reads DGGITQSPKYLFRKEGQNVTLSCEQNLNHDAMYWYRQDPGQGLRLIYYSQIVNDFQKGDIAEGYSVSREKKESFPLTVTSAQKNPTAFYLCASSVSDSATYEQYFGPGTRLTVT.

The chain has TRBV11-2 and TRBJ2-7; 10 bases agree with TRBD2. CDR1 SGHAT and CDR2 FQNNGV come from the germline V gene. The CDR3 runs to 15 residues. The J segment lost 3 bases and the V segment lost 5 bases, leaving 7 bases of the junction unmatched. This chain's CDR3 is CASSNVAGGFYEQYF. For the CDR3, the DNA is TGTGCCAGCAGCAACGTAGCGGGAGGTTTCTACGAGCAGTACTTC. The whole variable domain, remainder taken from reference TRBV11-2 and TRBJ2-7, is EAGVAQSPRYKIIEKRQSVAFWCNPISGHATLYWYQQILGQGPKLLIQFQNNGVVDDSQLPKDRFSAERLKGVDSTLKIQPAKLEDSAVYLCASSNVAGGFYEQYFGPGTRLTVT.

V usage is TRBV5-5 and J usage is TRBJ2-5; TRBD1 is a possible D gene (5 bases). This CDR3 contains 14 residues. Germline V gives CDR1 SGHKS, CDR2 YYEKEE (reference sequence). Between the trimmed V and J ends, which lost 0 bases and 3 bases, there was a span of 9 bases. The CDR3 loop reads CASSLGVGEETQYF. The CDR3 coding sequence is TGTGCCAGCAGCTTGGGTGTAGGGGAAGAGACCCAGTACTTC.

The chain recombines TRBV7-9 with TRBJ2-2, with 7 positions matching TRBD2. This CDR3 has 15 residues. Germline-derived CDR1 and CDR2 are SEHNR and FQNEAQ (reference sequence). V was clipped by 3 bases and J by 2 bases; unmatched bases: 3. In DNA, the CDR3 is TGTGCCAGCAGCTTGTGGGGGGGAAACACCGGGGAGCTGTTTTTT. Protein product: CASSLWGGNTGELFF.

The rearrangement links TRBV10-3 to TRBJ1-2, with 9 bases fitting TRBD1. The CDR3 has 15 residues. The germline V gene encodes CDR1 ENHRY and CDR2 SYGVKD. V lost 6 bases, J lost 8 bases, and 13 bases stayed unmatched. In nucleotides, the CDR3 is TGTGCCATCAGGACTACCGGGACAGGGAAGGAAGGCTACACCTTC. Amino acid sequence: CAIRTTGTGKEGYTF.

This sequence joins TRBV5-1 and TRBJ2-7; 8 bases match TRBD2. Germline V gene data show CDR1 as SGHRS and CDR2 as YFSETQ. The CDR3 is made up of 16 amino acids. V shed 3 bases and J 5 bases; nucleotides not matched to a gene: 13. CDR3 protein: CASSSLAGAPGDEQYF. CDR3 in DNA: TGCGCCAGCAGCTCTCTAGCGGGTGCACCAGGCGACGAGCAGTACTTC.

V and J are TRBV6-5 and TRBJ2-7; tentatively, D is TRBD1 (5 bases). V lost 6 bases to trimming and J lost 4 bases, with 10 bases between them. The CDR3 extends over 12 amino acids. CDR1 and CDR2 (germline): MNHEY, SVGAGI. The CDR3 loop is CASRDTEYEQYF. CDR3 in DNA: TGTGCCAGCAGGGACACTGAATACGAGCAGTACTTC.

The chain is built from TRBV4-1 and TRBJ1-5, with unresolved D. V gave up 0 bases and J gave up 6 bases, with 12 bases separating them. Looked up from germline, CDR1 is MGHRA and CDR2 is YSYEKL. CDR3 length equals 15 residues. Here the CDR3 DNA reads TGCGCCAGCAGCCAAGATCAACCGCGGGGTCAGCCCCAGCATTTT. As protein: CASSQDQPRGQPQHF.

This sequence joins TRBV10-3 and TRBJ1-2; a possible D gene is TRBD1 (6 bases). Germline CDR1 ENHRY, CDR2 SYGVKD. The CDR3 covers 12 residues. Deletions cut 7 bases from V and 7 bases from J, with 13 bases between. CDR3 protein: CAITGGASGYTF. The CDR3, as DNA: TGTGCCATCACTGGGGGCGCGAGTGGCTACACCTTC.

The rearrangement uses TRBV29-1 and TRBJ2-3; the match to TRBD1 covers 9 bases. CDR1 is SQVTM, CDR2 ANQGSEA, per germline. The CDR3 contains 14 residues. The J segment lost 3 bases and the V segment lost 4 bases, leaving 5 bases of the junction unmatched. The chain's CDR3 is CSVAVGQGTDTQYF. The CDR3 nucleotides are TGCAGCGTTGCCGTAGGACAGGGGACAGATACGCAGTATTTT.

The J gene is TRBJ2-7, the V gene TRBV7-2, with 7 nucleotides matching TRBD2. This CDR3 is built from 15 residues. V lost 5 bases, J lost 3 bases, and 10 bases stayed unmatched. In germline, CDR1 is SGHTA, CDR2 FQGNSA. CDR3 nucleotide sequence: TGTGCCAGCAGCAGGCCCGGTACTAGCGACTACGAGCAGTACTTC. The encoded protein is CASSRPGTSDYEQYF.

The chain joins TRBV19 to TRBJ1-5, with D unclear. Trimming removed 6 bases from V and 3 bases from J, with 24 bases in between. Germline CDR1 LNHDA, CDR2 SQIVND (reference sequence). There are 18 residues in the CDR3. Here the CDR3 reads CASSGLDRQAYFNQPQHF. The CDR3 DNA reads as TGTGCCAGTAGCGGTCTGGATCGACAAGCCTACTTCAATCAGCCCCAGCATTTT.

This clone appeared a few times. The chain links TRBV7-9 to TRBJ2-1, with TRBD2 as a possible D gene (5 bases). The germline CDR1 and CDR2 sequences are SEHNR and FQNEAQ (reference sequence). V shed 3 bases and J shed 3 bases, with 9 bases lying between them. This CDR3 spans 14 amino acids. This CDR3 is CASSFGGVYNEQFF. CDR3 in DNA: TGTGCCAGCAGCTTTGGAGGAGTCTACAATGAGCAGTTCTTC.

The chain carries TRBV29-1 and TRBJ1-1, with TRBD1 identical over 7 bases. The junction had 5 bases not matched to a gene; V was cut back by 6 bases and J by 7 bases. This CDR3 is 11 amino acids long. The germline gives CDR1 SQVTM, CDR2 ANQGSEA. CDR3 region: CSVVRDSEAFF. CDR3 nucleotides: TGCAGCGTGGTAAGGGACAGTGAAGCTTTCTTT.

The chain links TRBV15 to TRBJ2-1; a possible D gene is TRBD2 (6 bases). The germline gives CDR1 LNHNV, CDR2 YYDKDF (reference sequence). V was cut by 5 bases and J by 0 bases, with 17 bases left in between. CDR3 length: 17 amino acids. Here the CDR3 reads CATSSGTVSISYNEQFF. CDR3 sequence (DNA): TGTGCCACCAGCTCGGGGACTGTTTCTATCTCCTACAATGAGCAGTTCTTC.

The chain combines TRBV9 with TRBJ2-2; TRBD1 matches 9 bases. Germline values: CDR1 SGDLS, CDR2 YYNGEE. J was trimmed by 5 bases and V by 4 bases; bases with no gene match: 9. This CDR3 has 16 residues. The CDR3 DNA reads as TGTGCCAGCAGCACCGGACAGGGGAGTTCGACCGGGGAGCTGTTTTTT. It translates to CASSTGQGSSTGELFF.

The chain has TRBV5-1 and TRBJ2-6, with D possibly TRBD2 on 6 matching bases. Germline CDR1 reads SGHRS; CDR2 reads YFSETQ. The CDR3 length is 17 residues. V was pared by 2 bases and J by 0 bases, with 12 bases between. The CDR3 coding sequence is TGCGCCAGCAGCTTTTTCGCGGGGATCTCTGGGGCCAACGTCCTGACTTTC. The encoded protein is CASSFFAGISGANVLTF. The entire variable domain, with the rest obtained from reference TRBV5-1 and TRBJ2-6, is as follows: KAGVTQTPRYLIKTRGQQVTLSCSPISGHRSVSWYQQTPGQGLQFLFEYFSETQRNKGNFPGRFSGRQFSNSRSEMNVSTLELGDSALYLCASSFFAGISGANVLTFGAGSRLTVL.

CDR3 sequence reads: CASSPSRTDGGYTF. The CDR3 region has the DNA TGTGCCAGCTCGCCCTCGAGGACAGACGGCGGCTACACCTTC. The J gene is TRBJ1-2, the V gene TRBV18, with D tentatively TRBD1 (6 bases). Deletions cut 6 bases from V and 8 bases from J, with 19 bases between. Germline values: CDR1 KGHSH, CDR2 LQKENI. The CDR3 runs to 14 residues.

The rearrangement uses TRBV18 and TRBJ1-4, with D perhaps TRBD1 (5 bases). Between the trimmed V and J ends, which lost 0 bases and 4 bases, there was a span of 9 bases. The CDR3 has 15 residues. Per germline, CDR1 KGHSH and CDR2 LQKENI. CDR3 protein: CASSPPDRSNEKLFF. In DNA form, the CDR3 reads TGTGCCAGCTCACCACCCGACAGAAGTAATGAAAAACTGTTTTTT.

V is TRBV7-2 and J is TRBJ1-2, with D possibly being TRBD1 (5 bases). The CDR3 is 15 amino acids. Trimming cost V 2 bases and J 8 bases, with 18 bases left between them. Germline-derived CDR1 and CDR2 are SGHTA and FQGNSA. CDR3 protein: CASSLMSVPGRGYTF. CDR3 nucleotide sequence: TGTGCCAGCAGCTTAATGTCCGTTCCAGGGCGAGGCTACACCTTC.

The DNA for the CDR3 is TGTGCCAGCAGTTATCGGGTCGGAGATTCACCCCTCCACTTT. It translates to CASSYRVGDSPLHF. This chain connects TRBV6-5 to TRBJ1-6; unclear D gene. V was cut by 3 bases and J by 8 bases, with 11 bases left in between. From germline, CDR1 is MNHEY and CDR2 SVGAGI. The length of the CDR3 is 14 residues.

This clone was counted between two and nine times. The CDR3 loop reads CASSSSSGGTYNEQFF. DNA of the CDR3: TGTGCCAGCAGTTCGTCCAGCGGGGGGACTTACAATGAGCAGTTCTTC. The chain carries TRBV28 and TRBJ2-1; TRBD2 matches 9 bases. V dropped 4 bases and J dropped 4; count of bases not matched to a gene: 8. The CDR3 consists of 16 residues. Germline V gene data show CDR1 as MDHEN and CDR2 as SYDVKM.

DNA of the CDR3: TGTGCCAGCTCACCAACCCAGGGGCGTAATTCACCCCTCCACTTT. It yields the protein CASSPTQGRNSPLHF. The chain links TRBV18 to TRBJ1-6; D may be TRBD1 (6 bases). V lost 2 bases and J lost 6, with 11 bases in between. The CDR3 extends over 15 amino acids. Germline V gene lookup returns CDR1 KGHSH and CDR2 LQKENI.